These T cell receptor beta chains were read from a single sample in a study of blood T cell repertoires in COVID-19. Sequenced by immunoSEQ multiplex PCR; TCRdb stores in-frame clones only, minus some. The profile covers about 190,000 clones, with more than 85% appearing a single time and 1.1% taken by the ten largest. Sequencing was carried out using peripheral blood. The receptor source for this set is a man aged 25-45 years with acute or convalescent COVID-19. The CDR3 runs from the conserved cysteine through the conserved F or W. Fields, in order: D gene, V gene, J gene, CDR3 protein, CDR3 DNA. D genes are given only for firm matches.

d_gene: TRBD2
v_gene: TRBV19
j_gene: TRBJ2-2
CDR3aa: CASSSPRLAGRVGELFF
CDR3nt: TGTGCCAGTAGTAGTCCCCGACTAGCGGGAAGGGTCGGGGAGCTGTTTTTT

d_gene: TRBD1
v_gene: TRBV5-5
j_gene: TRBJ2-5
CDR3aa: CASSRQGVGSTQYF
CDR3nt: TGTGCCAGCAGCCGACAGGGCGTCGGTAGTACCCAGTACTTC

d_gene: .
v_gene: TRBV7-9
j_gene: TRBJ1-2
CDR3aa: CASTAEGYGYTF
CDR3nt: TGTGCCAGCACCGCGGAGGGGTATGGCTACACCTTC

d_gene: TRBD2
v_gene: TRBV2
j_gene: TRBJ2-5
CDR3aa: CASTASGVSGETQYF
CDR3nt: TGTGCCAGCACGGCGAGCGGGGTTTCGGGAGAGACCCAGTACTTC

d_gene: TRBD1
v_gene: TRBV6-6
j_gene: TRBJ2-7
CDR3aa: CASSFGQGRYEQYF
CDR3nt: TGTGCCAGCAGTTTCGGACAGGGGAGGTACGAGCAGTACTTC

d_gene: .
v_gene: TRBV6-5
j_gene: TRBJ1-3
CDR3aa: CASRLLDTIYF
CDR3nt: TGTGCCTCGCGTTTGCTGGACACCATATATTTT

d_gene: .
v_gene: TRBV11-3
j_gene: TRBJ1-2
CDR3aa: CASSLDHREGYTF
CDR3nt: TGTGCCAGCAGCTTAGATCACAGGGAAGGCTACACCTTC

d_gene: .
v_gene: TRBV28
j_gene: TRBJ1-1
CDR3aa: CASRRDWPTEAFF
CDR3nt: TGTGCCAGCAGGCGGGATTGGCCCACTGAAGCTTTCTTT

d_gene: TRBD1
v_gene: TRBV19
j_gene: TRBJ1-1
CDR3aa: CASSRQGTNTEAFF
CDR3nt: TGTGCCAGTTCCAGACAGGGCACCAACACTGAAGCTTTCTTT

d_gene: .
v_gene: TRBV3-1/TRBV3-2
j_gene: TRBJ1-2
CDR3aa: CASSGNYPGSYNYGYTF
CDR3nt: TGTGCCAGTTCCGGTAATTACCCAGGTTCCTACAACTATGGCTACACCTTC